The 30 T cell receptor beta chains listed next were all sequenced from one sample in a study of cytomegalovirus exposure and HLA in healthy donors. The PCR made use of 60 Vbeta and 13 Jbeta primers. The protocol was immunoSEQ multiplex PCR, while the TCRdb copy is restricted to in-frame clones and leaves out a portion. The sample consists of roughly 97,000 clones, 75% to 80% of them appearing once. Sequenced sample: PBMCs. The receptors stem from a man in his fifties or sixties in good health and CMV-seropositive.

J is TRBJ2-2 and V is TRBV14, with D possibly being TRBD1 (5 bases). V was trimmed by 2 bases and J by 1 base, leaving 5 bases between them. The germline gives CDR1 SGHDN, CDR2 FVKESK. The CDR3 is 14 residues long. Here the CDR3 reads CASSQQGNTGELFF. CDR3 in DNA: TGTGCCAGCAGCCAACAGGGGAACACCGGGGAGCTGTTTTTT.

A few counts support this clone. The genes are TRBV5-1 and TRBJ1-1; the match to TRBD1 covers 7 bases. The trim removed 5 bases at V and 3 bases at J, leaving 13 bases unmatched. The CDR3 length is 16 residues. Germline V CDR1 and CDR2: SGHRS, YFSETQ. The CDR3 spells CASSLGQATRDTEAFF. The CDR3 DNA reads as TGCGCCAGCAGTCTTGGACAGGCGACGAGGGACACTGAAGCTTTCTTT.

This clone was counted between two and nine times. The rearrangement links TRBV9 to TRBJ1-1; TRBD1 aligns across 10 bases. The CDR3 spans 15 residues. V shed 4 bases and J 5 bases; nucleotides not matched to a gene: 8. Germline lookup yields CDR1 SGDLS and CDR2 YYNGEE. CDR3 in amino acids: CASSHRQGAATEAFF. The CDR3, as DNA: TGTGCCAGCAGCCACCGACAGGGGGCTGCGACTGAAGCTTTCTTT.

V usage is TRBV19 and J usage is TRBJ1-2; 11 bases fit TRBD1. CDR3 length: 14 residues. The germline V gene encodes CDR1 LNHDA and CDR2 SQIVND (reference sequence). V gave up 3 bases and J gave up 8 bases; unmatched junction bases: 5. The CDR3 region is CASSIGQGAGGYTF. The CDR3 nucleotides read TGTGCCAGTAGTATTGGACAGGGGGCTGGCGGCTACACCTTC.

This clone turned up a few times. The gene calls are TRBV10-3 and TRBJ1-1; 10 bases agree with TRBD1. The CDR3 contains 15 residues. The ends lost 10 bases at V and 4 bases at J; junction bases unmatched: 12. From germline, CDR1 is ENHRY and CDR2 SYGVKD. The CDR3 is CATARDRGKSTEAFF. The CDR3 DNA is TGTGCCACCGCCCGGGACAGGGGCAAGAGCACTGAAGCTTTCTTT.

The chain combines TRBV7-2 with TRBJ1-2; maybe TRBD1 (6 bases). Germline V gene sequence: CDR1 SGHTA, CDR2 FQGNSA. The CDR3 runs 16 residues. The V and J ends lost 3 bases and 4 bases respectively, with 18 bases between them. Written as DNA, the CDR3 is TGTGCCAGCAGCTTTCGGGCAGGGGATATTGGCTATGGCTACACCTTC. Its translation is CASSFRAGDIGYGYTF. The entire variable domain, with the rest obtained from reference TRBV7-2 and TRBJ1-2, is as follows: GAGVSQSPSNKVTEKGKDVELRCDPISGHTALYWYRQSLGQGLEFLIYFQGNSAPDKSGLPSDRFSAERTGGSVSTLTIQRTQQEDSAVYLCASSFRAGDIGYGYTFGSGTRLTVV.

The rearrangement uses TRBV5-1 and TRBJ1-4; D remains unclear. The CDR3 has 13 amino acids. Between the trimmed V and J ends, which lost 5 bases and 0 bases, there was a span of 5 bases. Germline-derived CDR1 and CDR2 are SGHRS and YFSETQ. The CDR3 spells CASRRSTNEKLFF. The CDR3 DNA follows: TGCGCCAGCAGGCGTTCAACTAATGAAAAACTGTTTTTT. Supplemented by reference TRBV5-1 and TRBJ1-4, the full variable domain reads KAGVTQTPRYLIKTRGQQVTLSCSPISGHRSVSWYQQTPGQGLQFLFEYFSETQRNKGNFPGRFSGRQFSNSRSEMNVSTLELGDSALYLCASRRSTNEKLFFGSGTQLSVL.

V gene TRBV6-6 combines with J gene TRBJ1-2; D possibly corresponds to TRBD1 (6 bases). Trimming pared 2 bases from V and 3 bases from J, leaving 10 bases between. Per the germline V gene, CDR1 is MNHNY and CDR2 is SVGAGI (reference sequence). This CDR3 is 14 amino acids long. CDR3 sequence: CASSYQTGDYGYTF. The CDR3 region has the DNA TGTGCCAGCAGTTACCAGACAGGCGACTATGGCTACACCTTC.

The CDR3 region has the DNA TGTGCCTGGAGACGGGGGGACCGGGAGACCCAGTACTTC. The encoded protein is CAWRRGDRETQYF. The rearrangement uses TRBV30 and TRBJ2-5, with 7 bases fitting TRBD2. This CDR3 spans 13 amino acids. Looked up from germline, CDR1 is GTSNPN and CDR2 is SVGIG (reference sequence). The trim removed 3 bases at V and 5 bases at J, leaving 6 bases unmatched.

The genes are TRBV25-1 and TRBJ2-5; maybe TRBD1 (6 bases). Germline V gives CDR1 MGHDK, CDR2 SYGVNS. This CDR3 is 15 amino acids long. The V gene lost 5 bases and the J gene lost 9 bases, with 22 bases spanning the gap. DNA for the CDR3: TGTGCCAGCAGTCCGATGGGCGTCTCAGGGGAAGCCCAGTACTTC. Its protein product is CASSPMGVSGEAQYF.

The chain joins TRBV5-1 to TRBJ2-7; the match to TRBD1 covers 9 bases. The J segment lost 5 bases and the V segment lost 3 bases, leaving 6 bases of the junction unmatched. Germline V gives CDR1 SGHRS, CDR2 YFSETQ. The CDR3 sequence is 14 residues long. The CDR3 here is CASSYTGGTHEQYF. As DNA, the CDR3 is TGCGCCAGCAGCTATACAGGGGGCACCCACGAGCAGTACTTC.

In its sample, this clone was seen a few times. The chain carries TRBV7-3 and TRBJ2-1; 7 bases line up with TRBD1. J gave up 4 bases and V 4 bases, and 4 bases lay outside the gene matches. The germline gives CDR1 SGHTA, CDR2 FQGTGA. The CDR3 consists of 14 residues. CDR3 amino acids: CASSSGQRYNEQFF. CDR3 nucleotides: TGTGCCAGCAGCTCGGGACAGCGGTACAATGAGCAGTTCTTC. The full variable domain, in which reference TRBV7-3 and TRBJ2-1 provide the parts outside the CDR3, is GAGVSQTPSNKVTEKGKYVELRCDPISGHTALYWYRQSLGQGPEFLIYFQGTGAADDSGLPNDRFFAVRPEGSVSTLKIQRTERGDSAVYLCASSSGQRYNEQFFGPGTRLTVL.

About this clone itself: The sample carries other DNA sequences with the same CDR3. V usage is TRBV9 and J usage is TRBJ2-1, with TRBD1 matching 12 bases. J gave up 9 bases and V 7 bases, and 8 bases lay outside the gene matches. Germline V CDR1 and CDR2: SGDLS, YYNGEE. CDR3 size: 14 residues. In DNA form, the CDR3 reads TGTGCCAGCCTCCCGGGACAGGGGGCTGTTGAGCAGTTCTTC. Its translation is CASLPGQGAVEQFF.

The chain has TRBV5-1 and TRBJ1-5; 7 bases match TRBD1. Trimming removed 0 bases from V and 4 bases from J; junction bases left unmatched: 4. This CDR3 has 15 residues. The germline CDR1 and CDR2 sequences are SGHRS and YFSETQ. CDR3 DNA sequence: TGCGCCAGCAGCTTGGGAGGGGGCGCGAATCAGCCCCAGCATTTT. Encoded protein: CASSLGGGANQPQHF.

The chain uses TRBV7-9 and TRBJ2-5; 7 bases fit TRBD1. The germline V gene encodes CDR1 SEHNR and CDR2 FQNEAQ (reference sequence). Germline trimming cut 4 bases from V and 4 bases from J; bases unmatched to any gene: 12. The CDR3 has 16 amino acids. CDR3 in DNA: TGTGCCAGCAGCTACCCGGGACAGAGGGGGCGAGAGACCCAGTACTTC. Translation gives CASSYPGQRGRETQYF.

This chain links TRBV6-1 with TRBJ1-1; 7 nucleotides match TRBD1. There are 12 residues in the CDR3. CDR1 MNHNS and CDR2 SASEGT come from the germline V gene. With V trimmed by 6 bases and J by 5 bases, 3 bases remained unmatched. Here the CDR3 reads CASSRTGTEAFF. CDR3 coding DNA: TGTGCCAGCAGCCGGACAGGAACTGAAGCTTTCTTT.

The J gene is TRBJ1-5, the V gene TRBV5-1; TRBD1 matches 9 bases. This CDR3 comprises 15 residues. V gave up 4 bases and J gave up 6 bases; unmatched junction bases: 8. From germline, CDR1 is SGHRS and CDR2 YFSETQ. CDR3 sequence (DNA): TGCGCCAGCAGCAGATTTACAGGGGGCCGTCAGCCCCAGCATTTT. This translates into CASSRFTGGRQPQHF.

This clone appeared a few times. This chain uses TRBV7-6 with TRBJ1-5; D gene uncertain. Germline loops: CDR1 SGHVS, CDR2 FNYEAQ. The CDR3 has 11 amino acids. Trimming shortened V by 6 bases and J by 9 bases, and 9 bases separated the two germline ends. The CDR3 loop reads CASSPRRPQHF. CDR3 nucleotides: TGTGCCAGCAGTCCCCGTCGGCCCCAGCATTTT. The full variable domain, its missing parts supplied by reference TRBV7-6 and TRBJ1-5, is GAGVSQSPRYKVTKRGQDVALRCDPISGHVSLYWYRQALGQGPEFLTYFNYEAQQDKSGLPNDRFSAERPEGSISTLTIQRTEQRDSAMYRCASSPRRPQHFGDGTRLSIL.

This clone was recorded only once. The CDR3 DNA reads TGTGCCAGCAGCATTTCGGAGCATCAGCCCCAGCATTTT. Its protein is CASSISEHQPQHF. The V call is TRBV2, the J call TRBJ1-5; D remains unclear. The CDR3 runs to 13 residues. Germline assignment: CDR1 SNHLY and CDR2 FYNNEI. Trimming removed 6 bases from V and 5 bases from J, with 11 bases in between.

The chain couples TRBV7-8 to TRBJ2-7, with 7 bases lining up with TRBD2. The germline V gene has CDR1 SGHVS and CDR2 FQNEAQ. CDR3 size: 14 residues. Unmatched junction bases numbered 8, after V lost 7 bases and J lost 2 bases. The CDR3 sequence: CASTTRGGTYEQYF. The CDR3 DNA is TGTGCCAGCACCACACGGGGAGGGACCTACGAGCAGTACTTC.

This sequence joins TRBV29-1 and TRBJ2-1, with 7 bases matching TRBD2. This CDR3 is built from 14 residues. Germline CDR1 is SQVTM and CDR2 is ANQGSEA. Germline trimming cut 7 bases from V and 4 bases from J; bases unmatched to any gene: 10. CDR3 in amino acids: CSGLGLVSYNEQFF. The CDR3 bases are TGCAGCGGGCTTGGACTAGTGTCTTACAATGAGCAGTTCTTC.

The rearrangement joins TRBV4-2 to TRBJ2-5; D is possibly TRBD2 (5 bases). The CDR3 sequence is 14 residues long. Trimming took 0 bases from V and 5 from J, leaving 10 bases between them. Germline assignment: CDR1 LGHNA and CDR2 YNFKEQ. CDR3 sequence: CASSQETAAETQYF. CDR3 in DNA: TGTGCCAGCAGCCAAGAAACAGCGGCGGAGACCCAGTACTTC.

In this sample, this clone turned up many times. The V gene is TRBV6-5, the J gene TRBJ1-1; weak D call: TRBD1 (6 bases). The length of the CDR3 is 12 residues. V dropped 2 bases and J dropped 10 bases, with 11 bases sitting between them. Germline loops: CDR1 MNHEY, CDR2 SVGAGI. The CDR3 DNA follows: TGTGCCAGCAGTTACGTAGGGGGGGGAGCTTTCTTT. Translating it yields CASSYVGGGAFF.

This rearrangement joins TRBV4-2 to TRBJ2-1; possible D gene TRBD1, 6 bases. Germline assignment: CDR1 LGHNA and CDR2 YNFKEQ. This CDR3 spans 14 amino acids. Trimming stripped 1 base from V and 7 bases from J, with 11 bases between. This CDR3 reads CASSQGDTLNEQFF. The CDR3 nucleotides read TGTGCCAGCAGCCAAGGGGACACCTTAAATGAGCAGTTCTTC.

V usage is TRBV11-2 and J usage is TRBJ2-6, with 7 bases matching TRBD1. Germline loops: CDR1 SGHAT, CDR2 FQNNGV. This CDR3 is 16 amino acids long. V was clipped by 5 bases and J by 4 bases; unmatched bases: 8. The CDR3 DNA follows: TGTGCCAGCAGCCCCAGACAGGGTTCCGGGGCCAACGTCCTGACTTTC. It yields the protein CASSPRQGSGANVLTF.

This clone is a singleton in its sample. V gene TRBV2 combines with J gene TRBJ2-1; D might be TRBD1 (5 bases). Trimming pared 11 bases from V and 5 bases from J, leaving 10 bases between. Germline CDR1 SNHLY, CDR2 FYNNEI. The CDR3 consists of 11 residues. The CDR3 is CACARDNEQFF. CDR3 bases: TGTGCCTGCGCCAGGGACAATGAGCAGTTCTTC.

This chain uses TRBV4-1 with TRBJ1-2, with a possible D match to TRBD1 (6 bases). The V and J ends lost 3 bases and 7 bases respectively, with 21 bases between them. Germline CDR1 is MGHRA and CDR2 is YSYEKL. This CDR3 spans 16 amino acids. The CDR3 loop reads CASSHGPQGPSGGYTF. The CDR3 DNA follows: TGCGCCAGCAGCCATGGGCCACAGGGACCAAGTGGTGGCTACACCTTC.

The chain combines TRBV11-3 with TRBJ2-3; possibly TRBD1 for D (6 bases). Trimming took 0 bases from V and 11 from J, leaving 15 bases between them. This CDR3 comprises 14 residues. Germline V gives CDR1 SGHNT, CDR2 YENEEA. In nucleotides, the CDR3 is TGTGCCAGCAGCTTAGACGCGGACAGCCGACTGCAGTATTTT. It codes for CASSLDADSRLQYF.

The chain couples TRBV30 to TRBJ2-1; D perhaps matches TRBD1 (6 bases). The germline V and J ends were trimmed by 0 bases and 0 bases, with 12 bases remaining between them. From germline, CDR1 is GTSNPN and CDR2 SVGIG (reference sequence). The CDR3 extends over 16 amino acids. CDR3 bases: TGTGCCTGGAGTGTAACGGACAGCCTCTCCTACAATGAGCAGTTCTTC. Translation: CAWSVTDSLSYNEQFF.

The chain combines TRBV9 with TRBJ1-1; weak D call: TRBD1 (5 bases). The CDR3 sequence is 15 residues long. The germline gives CDR1 SGDLS, CDR2 YYNGEE. Trimming cost V 0 bases and J 0 bases, with 9 bases left between them. The CDR3 loop reads CASSVEGTMNTEAFF. The CDR3 DNA reads as TGTGCCAGCAGCGTAGAGGGGACTATGAACACTGAAGCTTTCTTT.